These 20 T cell receptor beta chains were sequenced from one sample in a study of Ad26.COV2.S vaccination and SARS-CoV-2 variants. The protocol was immunoSEQ multiplex PCR, while the TCRdb copy is restricted to in-frame clones and leaves out a portion. Of hundreds of thousands of clones in the sample, roughly 84% were seen once. Regarding treatment: over 15 received Ad26.COV2.S at low or high dose, single or two shots; about 5 received placebo; per-sample allocation not given. Day 63 after the first vaccine or placebo injection was the time point for sampling. Specimen: peripheral blood, collected in a trial of Ad26.COV2.S vaccine versus placebo. These receptors all come from a person between 18 and 65 years old who received the Ad26.COV2.S COVID-19 vaccine or a placebo.

This chain joins TRBV9 and TRBJ2-2, with unresolved D. This CDR3 comprises 15 residues. Trimming left V 1 base short and J 2 bases short, with 9 bases between. Per the germline V gene, CDR1 is SGDLS and CDR2 is YYNGEE. The DNA of the CDR3 is TGTGCCAGCAGCGTAAGGTCAGACAACACCGGGGAGCTGTTTTTT. Amino acid sequence: CASSVRSDNTGELFF.

This clone was recorded a few times. The genes are TRBV9 and TRBJ1-3; tentative D call: TRBD1 (5 bases). V lost 3 bases, J lost 3 bases, and 10 bases lay in between. Germline values: CDR1 SGDLS, CDR2 YYNGEE. The CDR3 spans 14 residues. The CDR3 coding sequence is TGTGCCAGCAGCGAGAGAGGGGATGGAAACACCATATATTTT. It specifies CASSERGDGNTIYF. The complete variable domain, with remaining parts taken from reference TRBV9 and TRBJ1-3, reads DSGVTQTPKHLITATGQRVTLRCSPRSGDLSVYWYQQSLDQGLQFLIQYYNGEERAKGNILERFSAQQFPDLHSELNLSSLELGDSALYFCASSERGDGNTIYFGEGSWLTVV.

The chain uses TRBV3-1 (or the pseudogene TRBV3-2) and TRBJ2-5; D is unclear. The germline CDR1 and CDR2 sequences are LGHDT and YNNKEL (reference sequence). Between the trimmed V and J ends, which lost 4 bases and 5 bases, there was a span of 8 bases. The CDR3 consists of 12 residues. CDR3 bases: TGTGCCAGCAGCCCCCTCGCGGAGACCCAGTACTTC. Encoded protein: CASSPLAETQYF.

This clone occurred once. The chain couples TRBV7-9 to TRBJ2-7; a possible D gene is TRBD1 (5 bases). Germline CDR1 is SEHNR and CDR2 is FQNEAQ (reference sequence). Deletions cut 3 bases from V and 3 bases from J, with 12 bases between. The CDR3 is made up of 14 amino acids. CDR3 coding DNA: TGTGCCAGCAGCTTTGGGGCCATAGACTACGAGCAGTACTTC. It translates to CASSFGAIDYEQYF.

The CDR3 here is CASSNDRGEKLFF. DNA of the CDR3: TGTGCCAGCAGTAACGACAGGGGCGAAAAACTGTTTTTT. The rearrangement uses TRBV27 and TRBJ1-4, with 8 bases that match TRBD1. This CDR3 is built from 13 residues. The J segment lost 8 bases and the V segment lost 5 bases, leaving 4 bases of the junction unmatched. Germline CDR1 is MNHEY and CDR2 is SMNVEV (reference sequence).

This clone was recorded once. The V gene is TRBV6-5, the J gene TRBJ1-1, with 8 nucleotides matching TRBD1. CDR1 is MNHEY, CDR2 SVGAGI, per germline. The CDR3 runs 13 residues. Losses at the gene ends were 4 bases for V and 7 bases for J; bases not matched to a gene: 5. The CDR3 DNA sequence: TGTGCCAGCAGTTTCGGACAGGGCTATGAAGCTTTCTTT. Protein: CASSFGQGYEAFF.

V gene TRBV30 combines with J gene TRBJ1-6; D not resolved. V dropped 2 bases and J dropped 8 bases, with 10 bases sitting between them. This CDR3 is built from 13 residues. Germline CDR1 reads GTSNPN; CDR2 reads SVGIG (reference sequence). DNA of the CDR3: TGTGCCTGGAGTCCCCCGGCTTATTCACCCCTCCACTTT. This encodes CAWSPPAYSPLHF.

The J gene is TRBJ1-3, the V gene TRBV11-2; D not certain. CDR3 length equals 14 residues. V lost 0 bases and J lost 7, with 10 bases in between. Germline CDR1 reads SGHAT; CDR2 reads FQNNGV. This CDR3 reads CASSLDLVGNTIYF. The CDR3, as DNA: TGTGCCAGCAGCTTAGATCTGGTGGGGAACACCATATATTTT.

The chain couples TRBV27 to TRBJ2-7, with D possibly TRBD2 on 5 matching bases. V gave up 8 bases and J gave up 4 bases, with 12 bases separating them. CDR1 MNHEY and CDR2 SMNVEV come from the germline V gene (reference sequence). The CDR3 sequence is 12 residues long. CDR3 sequence (DNA): TGTGCCAGCCGGGGTGTGCGGTACGAGCAGTACTTC. It yields the protein CASRGVRYEQYF.

The J gene is TRBJ1-1, the V gene TRBV7-9, with no clear D. In germline, CDR1 is SEHNR, CDR2 FQNEAQ (reference sequence). The CDR3 has 15 residues. Trimming pared 5 bases from V and 1 base from J, leaving 14 bases between. CDR3: CASSLSGVGNTEAFF. The CDR3 bases are TGTGCCAGCAGCCTATCCGGGGTGGGGAACACTGAAGCTTTCTTT.

The J gene is TRBJ1-4, the V gene TRBV30; TRBD1 aligns across 7 bases. The CDR3 sequence is 14 residues long. Germline V gene sequence: CDR1 GTSNPN, CDR2 SVGIG (reference sequence). Germline trimming cut 1 base from V and 4 bases from J; bases unmatched to any gene: 3. DNA of the CDR3: TGTGCCTGGAGTGGGACAGGATATAATGAAAAACTGTTTTTT. Translating gives CAWSGTGYNEKLFF.

The rearrangement joins TRBV6-2 or TRBV6-3 to TRBJ1-1, with 7 nucleotides matching TRBD1. CDR1 and CDR2 from the germline V gene are MNHEY and SVGEGT. With V trimmed by 2 bases and J by 8 bases, 5 bases remained unmatched. CDR3 length equals 13 residues. The CDR3 nucleotides read TGTGCCAGCAGTTACGCGACAGGGACGGAAGCTTTCTTT. Translation: CASSYATGTEAFF.

This clone is a singleton in its sample. The chain employs TRBV5-1 and TRBJ2-7; no definite D call. Trimming cost V 0 bases and J 0 bases, with 7 bases left between them. There are 14 residues in the CDR3. The germline V gene encodes CDR1 SGHRS and CDR2 YFSETQ. This CDR3 is CASSLGGASYEQYF. The CDR3 DNA reads TGCGCCAGCAGCTTGGGTGGCGCCTCCTACGAGCAGTACTTC.

This clone was detected once. The chain couples TRBV9 to TRBJ1-1; weak D call: TRBD1 (5 bases). This CDR3 spans 14 amino acids. Trimming left V 4 bases short and J 6 bases short, with 16 bases between. The germline gives CDR1 SGDLS, CDR2 YYNGEE. As DNA, the CDR3 is TGTGCCAGCAGCACCAGTGGGACGAGATCTGAAGCTTTCTTT. As protein: CASSTSGTRSEAFF. Variable domain in full (rest from reference TRBV9 and TRBJ1-1): DSGVTQTPKHLITATGQRVTLRCSPRSGDLSVYWYQQSLDQGLQFLIQYYNGEERAKGNILERFSAQQFPDLHSELNLSSLELGDSALYFCASSTSGTRSEAFFGQGTRLTVV.

This chain connects TRBV30 to TRBJ2-4; D is unclear. The CDR3 covers 14 residues. Trimming removed 2 bases at V and 0 bases at J, with 8 bases between. Germline CDR1 is GTSNPN and CDR2 is SVGIG (reference sequence). The CDR3 DNA reads TGTGCCTGGAGTTTAATCTTAGCCAAAAACATTCAGTACTTC. Translation: CAWSLILAKNIQYF. The variable domain in full, completed from reference TRBV30 and TRBJ2-4, reads SQTIHQWPATLVQPVGSPLSLECTVEGTSNPNLYWYRQAAGRGLQLLFYSVGIGQISSEVPQNLSASRPQDRQFILSSKKLLLSDSGFYLCAWSLILAKNIQYFGAGTRLSVL.

The V gene is TRBV2, the J gene TRBJ2-3, with D maybe TRBD2 (6 bases). The CDR3 contains 11 residues. The V gene's germline CDR1 is SNHLY and CDR2 FYNNEI. V lost 8 bases and J lost 8, with 11 bases in between. For the CDR3, the DNA is TGTGCCAGCGGAGGGGATGGTACGCAGTATTTT. Its protein is CASGGDGTQYF.

J is TRBJ2-2 and V is TRBV7-8, with 7 bases matching TRBD1. Per germline, CDR1 SGHVS and CDR2 FQNEAQ. Trimming cost V 5 bases and J 0 bases; bases outside gene matches: 9. The CDR3 spans 17 residues. Here the CDR3 DNA reads TGTGCCAGCAGCGTCCGGGACAGCCATTCGAACACCGGGGAGCTGTTTTTT. Its translation: CASSVRDSHSNTGELFF.

The rearrangement links TRBV11-2 to TRBJ2-1; maybe TRBD2 (5 bases). The CDR3 covers 13 residues. The germline CDR1 and CDR2 sequences are SGHAT and FQNNGV. V was clipped by 8 bases and J by 5 bases, with 13 bases between them. As DNA, the CDR3 is TGTGCCAGCGGCCGGGGATTGAACAATGAGCAGTTCTTC. Translation: CASGRGLNNEQFF.

The V call is TRBV6-5, the J call TRBJ2-7; 8 positions match TRBD1. The trim removed 6 bases at V and 2 bases at J, leaving 6 bases unmatched. Germline values: CDR1 MNHEY, CDR2 SVGAGI. The CDR3 has 14 amino acids. In DNA form, the CDR3 reads TGTGCCAGCAGATGGGGGACAGGACCCTACGAGCAGTACTTC. Its translation: CASRWGTGPYEQYF.

V usage is TRBV11-3 and J usage is TRBJ2-7; D might be TRBD1 (5 bases). V lost 5 bases, J lost 1 base, and 12 bases lay in between. Germline loops: CDR1 SGHNT, CDR2 YENEEA. The CDR3 has 14 residues. This chain's CDR3 is CASSPDSGSYEQYF. The CDR3 coding sequence is TGTGCCAGCAGCCCTGACAGTGGTTCCTACGAGCAGTACTTC.